This T cell receptor (beta chain) was captured by sequencing in a study of shared clonotypes between healthy human individuals. The CDR3 is made up of 14 amino acids. The ends lost 7 bases at V and 4 bases at J; junction bases unmatched: 9. Germline CDR1 and CDR2: SQVTM and ANQGSEA. Sequenced by immunoSEQ multiplex PCR; TCRdb stores in-frame clones only, minus some. The sample has 2 million to 2.5 million clones; about 92% are singletons. Memory CD4+ cells were the fraction left after CD45RA+ naive selection. Concerning this clone: Its cognate antigen is unknown.

Study results and limitations: Investigators expected sequencing depth to affect clonotype sharing among donors. Only a few donors were included, so the genetic and exposure-history diversity represented was limited.

The sequenced material came from naive CD4+ T cells from PBMCs. This sample's subset: CD45RA+ positively selected. V usage is TRBV29-1 and J usage is TRBJ2-3; 9 positions match TRBD1. The receptor was derived from a man aged 18 to 29 in good health. Some clones in this sample may be carry-over from other donors' samples. CDR3 region: CSAPPGTGSDTQYF. The CDR3 DNA reads TGCAGCGCCCCCCCCGGGACAGGGTCAGATACGCAGTATTTT.